The T cell receptor beta chain described here comes from a study of cytotoxic CD8 clonotypes in ibrutinib-treated CLL. Study information: By median roughly 68 months, around twelve had progressed and about 15 stayed remitted; responses had been 2 complete and roughly 24 partial.

Profiled with immunoSEQ multiplex PCR; TCRdb holds only in-frame clones, not every one. The data show approximately 84,000 clones, with 75% to 85% seen just once and more than 4.5% held by the top ten. PBMCs were cryopreserved, and 1.5 to 2.5 micrograms of genomic DNA from them went into TCR beta libraries. This clonotype originated in a human donor with chronic lymphocytic leukemia. This material consisted of PBMCs, taken after 12 months of ibrutinib treatment.

The CDR3, as DNA: TGTGCCAGCAGCTGGGGACAGGGCGGGCATCAGCCCCAGCATTTT. It codes for CASSWGQGGHQPQHF. The chain employs TRBV13 and TRBJ1-5, with 9 bases that match TRBD1. The germline V gene encodes CDR1 PRHDT and CDR2 FYEKMQ (reference sequence). With 4 bases clipped from V and 5 bases from J, the junction kept 6 bases outside the gene matches. The CDR3 contains 15 residues.